The sample holds a few counts of the clone carrying this T cell receptor (beta chain). Together with a sample-barcoded 5' primer, a J-beta primer mix was included in a second PCR lasting about 6 to 11 cycles. TCRdb reanalysed the 5' RACE reads using MiXCR and keeps one entry per CDR3 protein. The sample lists some 1.8 million distinct CDR3 sequences; around 42% were seen once. The data belong to a study of blood T cells in healthy people across ages. Germline assignment: CDR1 DFQATT and CDR2 SNEGSKA (reference sequence). The CDR3 spans 14 residues. V gave up 5 bases and J gave up 8 bases; unmatched junction bases: 12.

This chain joins TRBV20-1 and TRBJ2-4, with TRBD1 matching over 7 bases. The clonotype comes from a human donor in good health. The sequencing sample was made of blood. The CDR3 DNA is TGCAGTGCTCCGACTCTCGACAGGGCTTACATTCAGTACTTC. Translated, it gives CSAPTLDRAYIQYF.